This T cell receptor beta chain was sequenced in a study of T cell responses to AZD1222 COVID-19 vaccine. From germline, CDR1 is SGHAT and CDR2 FQNNGV. The CDR3 covers 13 residues. The V gene end was trimmed by 6 bases and the J gene end by 5 bases; junction bases not matched to a gene: 7. Regarding the study as a whole: Dominant CD4 TCR responses targeted spike regions 160-218 and 743-854. Donor demographics were predominantly white British with a female majority; clonal diversity may be underestimated. Reportedly, nearly half of unique spike TCRs recognized epitopes outside B.1.351/B.1.1.7 mutations.

Concerning this clone: As yet, its antigen is unknown.

The assay was immunoSEQ multiplex PCR, and TCRdb's table has in-frame clones only and misses some. The repertoire holds 150,000 to 200,000 clones, just over 90% seen once, with 3.5% to 5% in the top ten. This sequence originates from an adult in good health. The specimen comprised peripheral blood, sampled on day 0 of AZD1222 vaccination. V gene TRBV11-2 combines with J gene TRBJ2-7; 7 bases match TRBD1. In DNA form, the CDR3 reads TGTGCCAGCAGACCCACAGGGGTACACGAGCAGTACTTC. Translating it yields CASRPTGVHEQYF.